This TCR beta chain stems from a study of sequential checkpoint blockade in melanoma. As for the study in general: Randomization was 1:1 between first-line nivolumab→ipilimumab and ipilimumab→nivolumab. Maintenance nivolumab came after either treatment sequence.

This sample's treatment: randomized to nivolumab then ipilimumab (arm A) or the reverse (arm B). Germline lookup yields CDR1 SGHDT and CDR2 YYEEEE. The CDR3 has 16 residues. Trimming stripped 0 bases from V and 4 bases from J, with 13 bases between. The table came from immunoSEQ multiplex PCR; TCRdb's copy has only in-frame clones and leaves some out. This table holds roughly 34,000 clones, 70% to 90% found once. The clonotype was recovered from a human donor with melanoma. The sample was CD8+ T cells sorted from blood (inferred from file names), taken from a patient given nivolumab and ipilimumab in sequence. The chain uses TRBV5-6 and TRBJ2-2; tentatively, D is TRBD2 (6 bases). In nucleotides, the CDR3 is TGTGCCAGCAGCTTGGGTCGGGGGACGGTCACCGGGGAGCTGTTTTTT. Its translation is CASSLGRGTVTGELFF.